This T cell receptor (beta chain) was sequenced during a study of CD8+ T cells in alopecia areata. Study summary: Transfer of skin from roughly 6-12-month-old C3H/HeJ graft donors with spontaneous alopecia was made to roughly 7-10-week-old female C3H/HeJ mice. Notes on the study in general: Alopecia totalis/universalis scalp especially showed more expanded CD8+ clones than normal scalp. Resident alphabeta T cells of normal skin are also sequenced in scalp samples.

Reverse transcription of extracted RNA yielded cDNA, which provided the sequencing template. Some clones are missing from TCRdb's copy, which holds only in-frame ones; the method was immunoSEQ multiplex PCR. In total the sample includes fewer than 9,500 clones, none of them seen once. This clone qualifies as medium-sized. The antigen is not known. Mouse gene names and germline throughout. The sequence runs out 4 residues before the end of the CDR3; the remainder is reconstructed from the germline J gene. Separation of pooled cutaneous lymph node cells was by sorting with CD4, CD8alpha, NKG2D, NKG2ACE and other markers. Trimming took 3 bases from V and 5 from J; bases not matched to a gene: 0. The V gene's germline CDR1 is NSQYPW and CDR2 LRSPGD (reference sequence). The length of the CDR3 is 13 residues.

The sample comprised CD8+ T cells sorted from a lymph node. The V gene is TRBV1, the J gene TRBJ2-1; 8 nucleotides match TRBD1. The clonotype comes from a C3H/HeJ mouse with alopecia areata. Strain MHC haplotype: H2-k. CDR3 DNA, as far as it was read: TGCACCTGCAGTGCGACAGGGGATGCT. Protein product: CTCSATGDA. The full CDR3 sequence reads CTCSATGDAEQFF.